This T cell receptor (beta chain) was identified in a study of blood T cell repertoires in COVID-19. Study-level background: COVID-19 samples collected from the United States, Italy and Spain covered acute and convalescent phases. PBMCs, B-cell-depleted T cells, or T cells provided the cDNA or gDNA that made up the material.

This CDR3 region has 13 residues. Germline V gene lookup returns CDR1 SQVTM and CDR2 ANQGSEA. V was pared by 4 bases and J by 2 bases, with 12 bases between. Per the original data handling: Amplified reference gene primers provided the basis for estimating nucleated cell counts. Measured with immunoSEQ multiplex PCR; TCRdb has only the in-frame clones, and not every one. The D gene and trimming were derived from the DNA, and the V and J assignments and clone size from that table. Of roughly 200,000 clones detected, approximately 83% appear once; the ten largest clones hold approximately 9.9%. Sample: peripheral blood. The gene calls are TRBV29-1 and TRBJ2-7; a possible D gene is TRBD2 (5 bases). This receptor was taken from a human donor with active or convalescent COVID-19. The donor label of this sample is uncertain. Here the CDR3 DNA reads TGCAGCGTTGTTCGAGGGTGGGCCTACGAGCAGTACTTC. The encoded protein is CSVVRGWAYEQYF.